This entry describes one TCR beta chain. This entry is derived from a study of glioma-infiltrating T cells. TCR alpha and beta CDR3 regions were amplified from RNA using iRepertoire nested multiplex PCR. TCRdb reprocessed the multiplex PCR reads with MiXCR, giving one entry per CDR3 protein. This table has approximately 90,000 distinct CDR3 sequences, approximately 22% appearing once. This receptor was identified in a human donor with low-grade glioma or glioblastoma, undergoing nonglioma brain surgery, or in good health (not recorded which). Sequencing input: glioma tissue, nonneoplastic brain tissue, or PBMCs (not recorded which).

The CDR3 loop is CASSPILTGPLANYGYTF. The CDR3, as DNA: TGTGCCAGCAGCCCCATCTTGACAGGGCCTCTAGCTAACTATGGCTACACCTTC. This sequence joins TRBV7-9 and TRBJ1-2, with 7 bases identical to TRBD1. In germline, CDR1 is SEHNR, CDR2 FQNEAQ (reference sequence). The CDR3 runs 18 residues. Losses at the gene ends were 5 bases for V and 0 bases for J; bases not matched to a gene: 15.